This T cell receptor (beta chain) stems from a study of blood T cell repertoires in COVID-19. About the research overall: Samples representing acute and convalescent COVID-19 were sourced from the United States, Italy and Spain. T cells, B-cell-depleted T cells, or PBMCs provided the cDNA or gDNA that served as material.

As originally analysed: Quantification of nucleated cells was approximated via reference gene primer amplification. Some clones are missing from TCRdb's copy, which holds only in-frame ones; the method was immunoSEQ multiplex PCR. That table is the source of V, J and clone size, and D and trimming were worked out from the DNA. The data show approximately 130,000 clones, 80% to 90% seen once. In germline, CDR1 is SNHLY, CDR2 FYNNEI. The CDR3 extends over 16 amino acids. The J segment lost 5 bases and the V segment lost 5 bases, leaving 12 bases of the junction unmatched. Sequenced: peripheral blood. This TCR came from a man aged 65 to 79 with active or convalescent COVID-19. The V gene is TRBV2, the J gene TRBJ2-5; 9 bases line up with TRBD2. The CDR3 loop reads CASSFYIAGVGETQYF. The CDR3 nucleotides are TGTGCCAGCAGTTTCTACATAGCGGGAGTCGGGGAGACCCAGTACTTC. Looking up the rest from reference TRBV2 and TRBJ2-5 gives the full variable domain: EPEVTQTPSHQVTQMGQEVILRCVPISNHLYFYWYRQILGQKVEFLVSFYNNEISEKSEIFDDQFSVERPDGSNFTLKIRSTKLEDSAMYFCASSFYIAGVGETQYFGPGTRLLVL.